This TCR beta chain emerged from a study of shared clonotypes between healthy human individuals. Using immunoSEQ multiplex PCR, the repertoire was profiled, and TCRdb retains in-frame clones only, with some absent. Among hundreds of thousands of clones listed, around 96% were seen once. Terminally differentiated effector memory CD45RA+ cells were excluded by CCR7 positive selection of CD45RO-negative cells. Trimming took 6 bases from V and 2 from J; bases not matched to a gene: 12. This CDR3 spans 17 amino acids. A remark on this clone: Its matching antigen is unknown.

General observations from the study: Only blood was sampled; tissue repertoires likely differ.

The receptor was derived from a woman aged 25-40 years in good health. The sample consisted of naive CD8+ T cells sorted from blood. This chain links TRBV6-7 with TRBJ2-1; 8 bases line up with TRBD2. TRBV6-7 is recorded as an ORF, its role being uncertain. The CDR3 here is CASRKTSTSGAYNEQFF. The CDR3 region has the DNA TGTGCCAGCAGAAAAACCTCTACTAGCGGAGCCTACAATGAGCAGTTCTTC.